This TCR beta chain emerged from a study of control samples from healthy donors and cancer patients. The CDR3 runs to 11 residues. Trimming stripped 4 bases from V and 2 bases from J, with 3 bases between. Germline CDR1 SGHTS, CDR2 YDEGEE. This clone was observed a few times. Data came from immunoSEQ multiplex PCR; TCRdb stores just in-frame clones and leaves some out. The data show approximately 100,000 clones, with 75% to 90% seen just once and approximately 15% held by the top ten. Material: blood. This receptor was taken from a woman aged 50 to 65 in good health. The chain is built from TRBV5-8 and TRBJ1-1; D is undetermined. The CDR3 sequence is CASSPNTEAFF. Here the CDR3 DNA reads TGTGCCAGCAGCCCAAACACTGAAGCTTTCTTT.